Reported below is one T cell receptor (beta chain). What it binds is not known. Once extracted for a subset, genomic DNA was divided evenly among several immunoSEQ plates. The protocol was immunoSEQ multiplex PCR, while the TCRdb copy is restricted to in-frame clones and leaves out a portion. The sample has about 1.1 million clones, about 80% seen once. Deletions cut 5 bases from V and 4 bases from J, with 18 bases between. This CDR3 spans 15 amino acids. CDR1 and CDR2 from the germline V gene are LNHDA and SQIVND (reference sequence). This specimen comes from a study of shared clonotypes between healthy human individuals. Investigators divided CD4+ cells into CD45RA+ naive and CD45RA-negative memory subsets. General study findings and limits: Owing to a small donor count, the genetic and exposure-history diversity represented was limited. Estimated clonotype richness was generally higher in naive than memory subsets.

Specimen: memory CD4+ T cells from PBMCs. Described subset: CD45RA-negative fraction. The clonotype originates from a man younger than 35 in good health. Some clones in this sample may be carry-over from other donors' samples. The chain joins TRBV19 to TRBJ2-7, with a weak D call TRBD1 (6 bases). CDR3 in DNA: TGTGCCAGTAGTCTACCGGGACAAGAGCTATACGAGCAGTACTTC. This translates into CASSLPGQELYEQYF.